The entry below describes one TCR beta chain. The data derive from a study of blood T cell repertoires in COVID-19. Study in general: The United States, Italy and Spain supplied acute and convalescent COVID-19 samples. T cells, B-cell-depleted T cells, or PBMCs provided the cDNA or gDNA that served as material.

As handled by the study authors: How many nucleated cells were present was estimated from reference gene primer amplification. TCRdb keeps only in-frame clones here, not all; method: immunoSEQ multiplex PCR. The DNA was the basis for D and trimming; V, J and clone size are from that table. Seen here are under 250,000 clones, around 90% observed once, and the top ten hold just over 2.5%. Participant ages covered about 18 to 89 years across 24 US areas. The CDR3 runs 14 residues. V dropped 2 bases and J dropped 8 bases, with 16 bases sitting between them. CDR1 SGHNT and CDR2 YYREEE come from the germline V gene (reference sequence).

Material for sequencing was PBMCs or T cells enriched from blood (not recorded which). The V and J genes are TRBV5-4 and TRBJ1-2; perhaps TRBD1 as D (6 bases). The TCR was taken from a woman aged 25 to 45 with acute COVID-19. CDR3 sequence: CASSLGQPLTGYTF. CDR3 nucleotides: TGTGCCAGCAGCTTAGGACAGCCGTTGACGGGCTACACCTTC.